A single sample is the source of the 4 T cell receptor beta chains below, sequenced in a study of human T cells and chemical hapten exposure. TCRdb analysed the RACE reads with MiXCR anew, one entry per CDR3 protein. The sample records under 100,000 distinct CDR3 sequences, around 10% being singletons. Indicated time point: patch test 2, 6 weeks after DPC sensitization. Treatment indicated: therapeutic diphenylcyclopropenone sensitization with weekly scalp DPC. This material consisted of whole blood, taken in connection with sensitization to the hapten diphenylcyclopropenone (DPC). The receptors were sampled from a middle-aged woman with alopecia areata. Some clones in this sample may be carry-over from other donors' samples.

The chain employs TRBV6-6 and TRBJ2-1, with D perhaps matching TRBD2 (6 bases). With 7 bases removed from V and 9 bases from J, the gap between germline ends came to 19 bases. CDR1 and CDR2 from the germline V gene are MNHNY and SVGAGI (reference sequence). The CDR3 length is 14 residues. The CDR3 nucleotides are TGTGCCAGCACCTCTCCGGGGGTGGTCACTGAGCAGTTCTTC. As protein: CASTSPGVVTEQFF.

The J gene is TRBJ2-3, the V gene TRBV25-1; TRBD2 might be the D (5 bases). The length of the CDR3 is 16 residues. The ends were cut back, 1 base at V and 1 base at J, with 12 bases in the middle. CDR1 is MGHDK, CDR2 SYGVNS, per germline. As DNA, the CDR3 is TGTGCCAGCAGTGAATCTGGTTGGCGGGGCACAGATACGCAGTATTTT. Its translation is CASSESGWRGTDTQYF.

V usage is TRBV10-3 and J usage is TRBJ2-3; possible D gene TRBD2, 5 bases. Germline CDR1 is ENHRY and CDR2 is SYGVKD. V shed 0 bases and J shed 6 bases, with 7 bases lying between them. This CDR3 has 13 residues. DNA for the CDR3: TGTGCCATCAGTGAGTCTCCGGGGGATACGCAGTATTTT. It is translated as CAISESPGDTQYF.

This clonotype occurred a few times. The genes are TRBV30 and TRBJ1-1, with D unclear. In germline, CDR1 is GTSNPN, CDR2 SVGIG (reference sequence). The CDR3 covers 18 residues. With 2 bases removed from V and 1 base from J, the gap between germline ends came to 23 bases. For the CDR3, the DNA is TGTGCCTGGAGTTCTAAACCTCGGACCCTCTCGGGGAACACTGAAGCTTTCTTT. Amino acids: CAWSSKPRTLSGNTEAFF.